A selection of T cell receptor beta chains follows, all from one sample in a study of blood T cell repertoires in COVID-19. The table came from immunoSEQ multiplex PCR; TCRdb's copy has only in-frame clones and leaves some out. The sample carries 60,000 to 85,000 clones, around 86% recorded once. Sequenced input: peripheral blood. Receptors originate from a woman aged 80 or over with active or convalescent COVID-19. Each CDR3 is given with its conserved first and last residue. The order of the fields is clone size, V gene, D gene, J gene, CDR3 protein, CDR3 DNA. D genes are given only for firm matches. Part of the rows lack a size; the others show once, few, many or a class for expanded clones.

NA	TRBV10-3	NA	TRBJ2-2	CATSKTGAGNTGELFF	TGTGCCACGTCGAAGACTGGAGCGGGCAACACCGGGGAGCTGTTTTTT
few	TRBV7-2	TRBD1	TRBJ1-3	CASADTGGSGNTIYF	TGTGCCAGCGCTGATACAGGGGGATCTGGAAACACCATATATTTT
NA	TRBV20-1	NA	TRBJ2-7	CSASRAGANYEQYF	TGCAGTGCTAGTAGGGCAGGGGCGAACTACGAGCAGTACTTC
NA	TRBV9	NA	TRBJ1-2	CASSASTGGFYGYTF	TGTGCCAGCAGCGCCTCCACCGGCGGCTTCTATGGCTACACCTTC
NA	TRBV12-3/TRBV12-4	NA	TRBJ1-6	CASSQGTNSPLHF	TGTGCCAGCAGCCAGGGCACTAATTCACCCCTCCACTTT
NA	TRBV30	NA	TRBJ1-1	CAWRWGGMNTEAFF	TGTGCCTGGAGGTGGGGCGGAATGAACACTGAAGCTTTCTTT
NA	TRBV9	TRBD1	TRBJ1-2	CASSGQGSPYGYTF	TGTGCCAGCAGCGGACAGGGGTCGCCCTATGGCTACACCTTC
NA	TRBV28	TRBD2	TRBJ2-3	CASLRPGGGTDTQYF	TGTGCCAGCCTAAGACCCGGGGGGGGCACAGATACGCAGTATTTT
NA	TRBV7-8	TRBD2	TRBJ2-3	CASSYNSGGAGTDTQYF	TGTGCCAGCAGCTATAATAGCGGGGGGGCGGGCACAGATACGCAGTATTTT
NA	TRBV6-5	TRBD1	TRBJ1-1	CASSYDTGTGAEAFF	TGTGCCAGCAGTTACGACACCGGGACAGGGGCTGAAGCTTTCTTT
NA	TRBV4-3	NA	TRBJ2-7	CASSQDSTGTSYEQYF	TGCGCCAGCAGCCAAGACTCCACAGGGACGTCCTACGAGCAGTACTTC
NA	TRBV10-3	TRBD2	TRBJ2-3	CAISTGTSGWASDTQYF	TGTGCCATTTCTACCGGGACTAGCGGGTGGGCCTCAGATACGCAGTATTTT
NA	TRBV3-1/TRBV3-2	NA	TRBJ2-1	CASSRRGNNEQFF	TGTGCCAGCAGCCGCAGGGGAAACAATGAGCAGTTCTTC
NA	TRBV30	NA	TRBJ1-4	CAIEGEKLFF	TGTGCCATCGAGGGTGAAAAACTGTTTTTT
NA	TRBV19	NA	TRBJ2-1	CASRIYEQFF	TGTGCCAGTAGAATCTATGAGCAGTTCTTC
NA	TRBV6-2/TRBV6-3	NA	TRBJ1-2	CASSPNPRQATLPGYGYTF	TGTGCCAGCAGTCCAAACCCCCGACAGGCGACCCTCCCGGGTTATGGCTACACCTTC
once	TRBV5-1	TRBD1	TRBJ2-7	CASYRDRRYEQYF	TGCGCCAGCTACCGGGACAGACGCTACGAGCAGTACTTC
NA	TRBV6-2/TRBV6-3	TRBD2	TRBJ2-1	CASSYLVLSGGAHNEQFF	TGTGCCAGCAGTTACTTAGTTCTCAGCGGGGGGGCCCACAATGAGCAGTTCTTC
once	TRBV12-3/TRBV12-4	NA	TRBJ1-3	CASRRAGGNTIYF	TGTGCCAGCAGGAGAGCGGGAGGAAACACCATATATTTT
NA	TRBV25-1	NA	TRBJ2-2	CASSGRVGVELFF	TGTGCCAGCAGTGGCAGGGTAGGCGTCGAGCTGTTTTTT
NA	TRBV5-1	TRBD2	TRBJ2-3	CASTTDGGAPDTQYF	TGCGCCAGCACCACGGACGGGGGGGCCCCAGATACGCAGTATTTT
few	TRBV2	NA	TRBJ1-2	CASRNGGNSGYTF	TGTGCCAGCAGAAACGGTGGTAACTCTGGCTACACCTTC
NA	TRBV30	TRBD1	TRBJ2-7	CAATGQVTYEQYF	TGTGCCGCTACGGGACAGGTGACCTACGAGCAGTACTTC
NA	TRBV5-1	TRBD2	TRBJ2-7	CASSIGTSGGSIYEQYF	TGCGCCAGCAGCATAGGGACTAGCGGGGGGAGTATCTACGAGCAGTACTTC
NA	TRBV27	NA	TRBJ2-7	CASSLGRSYEQYF	TGTGCCAGCAGTTTGGGGAGGTCCTACGAGCAGTACTTC
NA	TRBV11-2	NA	TRBJ2-7	CASSPHSYEQYF	TGTGCCAGCAGCCCACACTCCTACGAGCAGTACTTC
NA	TRBV5-1	NA	TRBJ1-1	CASIREGVGTEAFF	TGCGCCAGCATCCGGGAGGGCGTCGGCACTGAAGCTTTCTTT
NA	TRBV11-2	NA	TRBJ1-3	CASSLGFSSGNTIYF	TGTGCCAGCAGCTTAGGGTTCAGCTCTGGAAACACCATATATTTT
NA	TRBV3-1/TRBV3-2	NA	TRBJ2-3	CASSQGGTGGARRDTQYF	TGTGCCAGCAGCCAAGGGGGTACTGGGGGCGCCCGGAGAGATACGCAGTATTTT
NA	TRBV19	TRBD1	TRBJ1-6	CASSTGTGRNSPLHF	TGTGCCAGTAGTACCGGGACAGGCCGTAATTCACCCCTCCACTTT
NA	TRBV6-1	NA	TRBJ1-1	CASSEISNTEAFF	TGTGCCAGCAGTGAAATATCTAACACTGAAGCTTTCTTT
NA	TRBV6-4	NA	TRBJ1-6	CASSVEVDSPLHF	TGTGCCAGTTCGGTCGAGGTCGATTCACCCCTCCACTTT
NA	TRBV2	TRBD1	TRBJ2-3	CASSEDRGLTDTQYF	TGTGCCAGCAGTGAAGACAGGGGCCTCACAGATACGCAGTATTTT
NA	TRBV9	NA	TRBJ1-6	CASSPEGGPPLHF	TGTGCCAGCAGCCCGGAGGGAGGGCCACCCCTCCACTTT
few	TRBV9	TRBD1	TRBJ1-2	CASSKNSPGQGQLSSGYTF	TGTGCCAGCAGCAAAAATTCACCGGGACAGGGCCAGTTATCGTCTGGCTACACCTTC
NA	TRBV18	NA	TRBJ2-1	CASSPITNEQFF	TGTGCCAGCTCACCTATAACTAATGAGCAGTTCTTC
NA	TRBV30	NA	TRBJ1-4	CAWSVVLAPNEKLFF	TGTGCCTGGAGTGTTGTGTTGGCCCCTAATGAAAAACTGTTTTTT
NA	TRBV27	TRBD2	TRBJ2-7	CASGIGGRGYEQYF	TGTGCCAGCGGAATCGGGGGGAGAGGGTACGAGCAGTACTTC
NA	TRBV3-1/TRBV3-2	NA	TRBJ2-5	CASSQPRGTQYF	TGTGCCAGCAGCCAACCTCGGGGGACCCAGTACTTC
NA	TRBV28	TRBD2	TRBJ2-3	CASSFSGGGLNTQYF	TGTGCCAGCAGTTTTTCCGGCGGGGGTCTAAATACGCAGTATTTT
NA	TRBV27	NA	TRBJ2-1	CASADRHENEQFF	TGTGCCAGTGCCGACAGGCACGAAAATGAGCAGTTCTTC
NA	TRBV19	TRBD1	TRBJ2-3	CASTQARDSRSTDTQYF	TGTGCCAGTACCCAAGCCCGGGACAGCAGATCCACAGATACGCAGTATTTT
NA	TRBV4-3	TRBD1	TRBJ2-3	CASSHRQGAPDTQYF	TGCGCCAGCAGCCACAGACAGGGGGCGCCCGATACGCAGTATTTT
NA	TRBV7-2	TRBD1	TRBJ2-3	CASSLDRGHTDTQYF	TGTGCCAGCAGCTTAGACAGGGGGCATACAGATACGCAGTATTTT
few	TRBV25-1	TRBD1	TRBJ1-6	CASSEPYGQGSRSPLHF	TGTGCCAGCAGTGAACCATACGGACAGGGGTCTCGATCACCCCTCCACTTT
NA	TRBV4-3	NA	TRBJ1-4	CASSHRTDWNGEKLFF	TGCGCCAGCAGCCACCGGACAGATTGGAATGGTGAAAAACTGTTTTTT
NA	TRBV6-2/TRBV6-3	NA	TRBJ2-1	CASSDDSGVYNEQFF	TGTGCCAGCAGTGACGACTCGGGGGTATACAATGAGCAGTTCTTC
NA	TRBV5-4	TRBD1	TRBJ1-4	CASSRDSPNEKLFF	TGTGCCAGCAGCCGGGACAGCCCCAATGAAAAACTGTTTTTT
NA	TRBV27	NA	TRBJ2-2	CASKTQDTGELFF	TGTGCCAGCAAAACCCAGGACACCGGGGAGCTGTTTTTT
NA	TRBV2	NA	TRBJ2-1	CASSEAGAYNEQFF	TGTGCCAGCAGTGAAGCGGGGGCTTACAATGAGCAGTTCTTC